Below are 22 T cell receptor beta chains sequenced from a single sample in a study of brain metastases from non-small cell lung cancer. Clones were read by immunoSEQ multiplex PCR, and TCRdb kept only the in-frame ones, dropping some. The sample holds around 2,700 clones, around 80% seen once. The specimen was tissue from a brain metastasis. The receptors originated from a donor aged 40 or over with non-small cell lung cancer.

This clone turned up a few times. The rearrangement links TRBV24-1 to TRBJ2-2, with 10 bases lining up with TRBD2. Per the germline V gene, CDR1 is KGHDR and CDR2 is SFDVKD. J gave up 4 bases and V 5 bases, and 6 bases lay outside the gene matches. The CDR3 totals 16 residues. Written as DNA, the CDR3 is TGTGCCACCAGTGTCGGCAGCGGGGGGGCCACCGGGGAGCTGTTTTTT. This codes for CATSVGSGGATGELFF.

This clone turned up a few times. The sample carries other DNA sequences with the same CDR3. This rearrangement joins TRBV24-1 to TRBJ2-7, with 10 bases that match TRBD1. The CDR3 totals 16 residues. The ends lost 4 bases at V and 2 bases at J; junction bases unmatched: 7. Germline CDR1 is KGHDR and CDR2 is SFDVKD. CDR3 region: CATSESGTGVAYEQYF. The DNA for the CDR3 is TGTGCCACCAGTGAATCCGGGACAGGGGTGGCCTACGAGCAGTACTTC.

The DNA for the CDR3 is TGTGCCAGCAGCGTAGCGGCTAGCGGGGTAGGCGAGCAGTACTTC. Translation: CASSVAASGVGEQYF. This chain connects TRBV9 to TRBJ2-7; 9 bases match TRBD2. The length of the CDR3 is 15 residues. With 0 bases clipped from V and 6 bases from J, the junction kept 7 bases outside the gene matches. Looked up from germline, CDR1 is SGDLS and CDR2 is YYNGEE.

The chain uses TRBV20-1 and TRBJ2-3, with D hard to call. This CDR3 contains 12 residues. The V end was cut by 3 bases, the J end by 4 bases, with 8 bases between. The germline V gene has CDR1 DFQATT and CDR2 SNEGSKA (reference sequence). The CDR3 here is CSASKGSDTQYF. In DNA form, the CDR3 reads TGCAGTGCTAGTAAGGGTTCAGATACGCAGTATTTT.

V usage is TRBV5-5 and J usage is TRBJ2-1, with 10 bases lining up with TRBD2. Germline V gene sequence: CDR1 SGHKS, CDR2 YYEKEE (reference sequence). The J segment lost 9 bases and the V segment lost 0 bases, leaving 18 bases of the junction unmatched. The CDR3 has 19 amino acids. In nucleotides, the CDR3 is TGTGCCAGCAGCTTGGCCTTGGGGTGGACAGCGGGAGGGCCAGGTGAGCAGTTCTTC. Translated, it gives CASSLALGWTAGGPGEQFF.

V is TRBV7-2 and J is TRBJ1-2, with D tentatively TRBD1 (5 bases). The V and J ends lost 7 bases and 4 bases respectively, with 16 bases between them. Germline V gene sequence: CDR1 SGHTA, CDR2 FQGNSA. CDR3 size: 14 residues. The CDR3 DNA reads TGTGCCAGCACCGGGGCCGGATCATTCTATGGCTACACCTTC. Encoded protein: CASTGAGSFYGYTF.

The CDR3 spells CASSPGLAGVGDTQYF. For the CDR3, the DNA is TGTGCCAGCAGCCCCGGGCTAGCGGGAGTTGGAGATACGCAGTATTTT. V usage is TRBV7-2 and J usage is TRBJ2-3; 10 positions agree with TRBD2. Germline values: CDR1 SGHTA, CDR2 FQGNSA. V lost 5 bases and J lost 5; bases outside the gene matches: 10. This CDR3 region has 16 residues.

The CDR3 nucleotides are TGTGCCAGCAGCTTCTGGGACAGGGGAGGGGTGGGGACTGAAGCTTTCTTT. It codes for CASSFWDRGGVGTEAFF. This rearrangement joins TRBV9 to TRBJ1-1; 10 bases agree with TRBD1. V shed 4 bases and J 5 bases; nucleotides not matched to a gene: 14. Germline loops: CDR1 SGDLS, CDR2 YYNGEE. The CDR3 has 17 residues.

The chain couples TRBV3-1 (or the pseudogene TRBV3-2) to TRBJ1-2; D ambiguous. The germline V and J ends were trimmed by 0 bases and 8 bases, with 16 bases remaining between them. This CDR3 has 15 residues. Germline loops: CDR1 LGHDT, CDR2 YNNKEL (reference sequence). The CDR3 DNA sequence: TGTGCCAGCAGCCAAGATTCACCGGGTAGAGGCGGCTACACCTTC. The encoded protein is CASSQDSPGRGGYTF.

This clone came up a few times. The J gene is TRBJ1-2, the V gene TRBV5-5; 7 bases align to TRBD1. CDR1 and CDR2 (germline): SGHKS, YYEKEE (reference sequence). After removal of 6 bases from V and 4 bases from J, the junction contained 6 bases not matched to a gene. This CDR3 contains 13 residues. CDR3 DNA sequence: TGTGCCAGCAATTTACAGGGGTCCTATGGCTACACCTTC. This gives the protein CASNLQGSYGYTF.

The rearrangement links TRBV5-4 to TRBJ1-3; no clear D. The V end was cut by 3 bases, the J end by 2 bases, with 0 bases between. The germline V gene has CDR1 SGHNT and CDR2 YYREEE (reference sequence). The CDR3 totals 11 residues. As DNA, the CDR3 is TGTGCCAGCAGCTCTGGAAACACCATATATTTT. This sequence encodes CASSSGNTIYF.

Turning to this clone: The identical CDR3 is also encoded by other nucleotide sequences in the sample. The V gene is TRBV6-2 or TRBV6-3, the J gene TRBJ2-6; 8 nucleotides match TRBD1. CDR1 and CDR2 from the germline V gene are MNHEY and SVGEGT. J gave up 3 bases and V 4 bases, and 8 bases lay outside the gene matches. The CDR3 totals 17 residues. CDR3 sequence (DNA): TGTGCCAGCAGTTTTTGGCAGGGGGCGGGTGGGGCCAACGTCCTGACTTTC. This gives the protein CASSFWQGAGGANVLTF.

The chain combines TRBV6-5 with TRBJ1-5; the D gene is possibly TRBD1 (5 bases). This CDR3 comprises 16 residues. V was pared by 4 bases and J by 3 bases, with 16 bases between. Looked up from germline, CDR1 is MNHEY and CDR2 is SVGAGI. This CDR3 is CASSFGQGAFNQPQHF. Written as DNA, the CDR3 is TGTGCCAGCAGTTTCGGGCAAGGGGCATTCAATCAGCCCCAGCATTTT.

V and J are TRBV12-5 and TRBJ2-3; tentatively, D is TRBD1 or TRBD2 (5 bases each). The CDR3 totals 16 residues. CDR1 and CDR2 from the germline V gene are LGHNT and FRNRAP. The V end was cut by 3 bases, the J end by 1 base, with 14 bases between. CDR3: CASGLETGTRTDTQYF. The DNA of the CDR3 is TGTGCTAGTGGTTTAGAAACGGGGACCCGCACAGATACGCAGTATTTT.

The chain recombines TRBV7-2 with TRBJ1-1; possibly TRBD1 for D (6 bases). Germline V gene sequence: CDR1 SGHTA, CDR2 FQGNSA. V lost 4 bases and J 1 base, leaving 13 bases between the germline ends. CDR3 length equals 15 residues. In DNA, the CDR3 is TGTGCCAGCAGCTCCGGGACACTCGGGAACACTGAAGCTTTCTTT. Residues: CASSSGTLGNTEAFF.

Worth noting for this clone: The junction and the germline gene differ at one end; a read error may be behind it. J is TRBJ2-1 and V is TRBV7-3; 9 nucleotides match TRBD2. Germline assignment: CDR1 SGHTA and CDR2 FQGTGA. The CDR3 is 15 residues long. The CDR3 bases are TGTGCCAGCAGCCTAACACCCGCGGGAGGGGGTGAGCAGTTCTTC. Translation gives CASSLTPAGGGEQFF.

This chain links TRBV7-2 with TRBJ2-7, with TRBD1 matching over 8 bases. Per germline, CDR1 SGHTA and CDR2 FQGNSA. This CDR3 has 17 residues. V was pared by 5 bases and J by 3 bases, with 15 bases of the junction left unmatched. CDR3 amino acids: CASSPLNRRTGSYEQYF. The CDR3 nucleotides are TGTGCCAGCAGCCCACTTAACCGCCGGACAGGGAGCTACGAGCAGTACTTC.

This clone was found a few times. The J gene is TRBJ2-5, the V gene TRBV5-4; D ambiguous. This CDR3 region has 14 residues. Germline CDR1 and CDR2: SGHNT and YYREEE (reference sequence). Trimming removed 4 bases at V and 1 base at J, with 11 bases between. CDR3 loop: CASSLTGGQETQYF. CDR3 nucleotide sequence: TGTGCCAGCAGCCTCACGGGTGGCCAAGAGACCCAGTACTTC.

This sequence joins TRBV27 and TRBJ1-1; D remains unclear. CDR3 size: 14 residues. Trimming took 6 bases from V and 1 from J, leaving 12 bases between them. Germline V gives CDR1 MNHEY, CDR2 SMNVEV (reference sequence). DNA of the CDR3: TGTGCCAGCAGCCGCCTAATGCCGAACACTGAAGCTTTCTTT. It codes for CASSRLMPNTEAFF.

The chain carries TRBV14 and TRBJ1-1, with D unclear. With 0 bases removed from V and 9 bases from J, the gap between germline ends came to 11 bases. This CDR3 has 13 residues. The germline V gene has CDR1 SGHDN and CDR2 FVKESK. CDR3 residues: CASSQERFEKAFF. CDR3 nucleotides: TGTGCCAGCAGCCAAGAGAGGTTTGAGAAAGCTTTCTTT.

This clone ranks as large. The chain joins TRBV7-8 to TRBJ1-4; TRBD1 agrees at 7 bases. The CDR3 extends over 14 amino acids. V shed 5 bases and J 7 bases; nucleotides not matched to a gene: 7. Per germline, CDR1 SGHVS and CDR2 FQNEAQ. This CDR3 reads CASSKNRGGEKLFF. CDR3 bases: TGTGCCAGCAGCAAAAACAGGGGAGGTGAAAAACTGTTTTTT.

This rearrangement joins TRBV9 to TRBJ2-7; 11 nucleotides line up with TRBD2. The V segment lost 4 bases and the J segment 0 bases; nucleotides outside the gene matches: 6. Germline-derived CDR1 and CDR2 are SGDLS and YYNGEE. The CDR3 is 16 amino acids. DNA of the CDR3: TGTGCCAGCAGCCTTGGGACTAGCGGCCGCTCCTACGAGCAGTACTTC. Translating it yields CASSLGTSGRSYEQYF.